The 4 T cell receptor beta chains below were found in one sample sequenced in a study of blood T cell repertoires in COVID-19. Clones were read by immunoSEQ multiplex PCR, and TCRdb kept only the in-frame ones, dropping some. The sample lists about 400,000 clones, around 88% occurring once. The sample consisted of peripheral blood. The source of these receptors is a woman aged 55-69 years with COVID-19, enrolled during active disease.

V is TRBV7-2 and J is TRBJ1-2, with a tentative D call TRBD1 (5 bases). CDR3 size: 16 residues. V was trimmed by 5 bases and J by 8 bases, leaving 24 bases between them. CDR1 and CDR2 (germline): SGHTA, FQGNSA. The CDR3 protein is CASSPDPRVPREGYTF. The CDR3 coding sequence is TGTGCCAGCAGCCCCGACCCCAGGGTCCCTCGTGAAGGCTACACCTTC.

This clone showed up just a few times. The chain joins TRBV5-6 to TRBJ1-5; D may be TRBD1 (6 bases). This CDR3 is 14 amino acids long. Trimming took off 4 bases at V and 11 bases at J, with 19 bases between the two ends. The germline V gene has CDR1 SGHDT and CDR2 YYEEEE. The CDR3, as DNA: TGTGCCAGCAGCGTAGAAGGGGGATTGCGGGCCCAGCATTTT. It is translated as CASSVEGGLRAQHF.

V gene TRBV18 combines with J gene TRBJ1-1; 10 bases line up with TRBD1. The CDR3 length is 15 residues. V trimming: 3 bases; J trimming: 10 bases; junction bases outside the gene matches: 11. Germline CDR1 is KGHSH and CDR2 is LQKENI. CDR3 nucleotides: TGTGCCAGCTCACCCCGACAGGGGGCAGCAGGTAGAGCTTTCTTT. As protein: CASSPRQGAAGRAFF.

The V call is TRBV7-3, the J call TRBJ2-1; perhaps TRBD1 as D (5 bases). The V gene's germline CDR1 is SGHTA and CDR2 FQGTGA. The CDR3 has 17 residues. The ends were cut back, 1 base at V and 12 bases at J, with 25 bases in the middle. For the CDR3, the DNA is TGTGCCAGCAGCTTAATTATTCGTAGAAGGGGCCCCTCTGTGCAGTTCTTC. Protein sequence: CASSLIIRRRGPSVQFF.